This TCR beta chain originates from a study of T cells after yellow fever vaccination. Looking at the study overall: Libraries from low-cell-number fractions were prepared with the SMART-Seq v4 Ultra Low Input RNA kit. Study-level points and caveats: Secondary responses were weaker yet peaked faster, day 5 versus 15. Clones from primary vaccination mostly reappeared after the booster (around 96% CD4, approximately 86% CD8).

V trimming: 7 bases; J trimming: 3 bases; junction bases outside the gene matches: 12. The CDR3 is made up of 15 amino acids. CDR1 and CDR2 from the germline V gene are SGHRS and YFSETQ. TCR cDNA was made by 5'RACE template switching, adding a universal primer site and UMIs. TCRdb reprocessed the 5' RACE reads via MiXCR and lists one record per CDR3 protein. The sample lists fewer than 400,000 distinct CDR3 sequences, under 7.5% seen once, with approximately 16% in the top ten. With regard to this clonotype: The antigen remains unidentified. This may come from a read error, since a much larger clone is one base off.

The V and J genes are TRBV5-1 and TRBJ2-7, with 8 bases aligning to TRBD2. This sample comprised PBMCs, obtained 5 days after the yellow fever booster vaccination. This clonotype originated in a man aged 25-45 years who received the YFV17D yellow fever vaccine. CDR3 sequence: CASGWREASIYEQYF. CDR3 DNA: TGCGCCAGCGGCTGGCGGGAGGCCTCGATCTACGAGCAGTACTTC.